This entry is about one TCR beta chain. The entry originates in a study of blood T cell repertoires in COVID-19. Study at large: The study drew acute and convalescent COVID-19 samples from the United States, Italy and Spain. Nucleic acid was either cDNA or gDNA, and it came from T cells, B-cell-depleted T cells, or PBMCs.

CDR3 length: 13 amino acids. Trimming took off 1 base at V and 10 bases at J, with 13 bases between the two ends. Germline CDR1 reads LGHNT; CDR2 reads FRNRAP. Original analysis: Cell counts per sample came from amplifying reference gene primers. Assay used: immunoSEQ multiplex PCR; TCRdb lists only in-frame clones, some missing. Clone size and V and J calls were adopted from that table, with D and trimming inferred from the DNA. The repertoire consists of 60,000 to 70,000 clones, with 80% to 90% occurring once and the leading ten covering roughly 1.4%. This receptor was taken from a woman aged 55-75 years with acute or convalescent COVID-19. The V call is TRBV12-5, the J call TRBJ1-1; D is possibly TRBD1 (5 bases). Sequencing was done on a sample of peripheral blood. CDR3 sequence (DNA): TGTGCTAGTGGTTTGGGACAGACGAACTCAGCTTTCTTT. It translates to CASGLGQTNSAFF.